This T cell receptor beta chain comes out of a study of cytomegalovirus exposure and HLA in healthy donors. As for the study in general: Earlier findings included 90 million to 120 million unique TCR beta sequences obtained from about 180 million T cells. There were 350 to 450 genotyped donors. Of these, 75% to 85% fell in the genetic ancestry cluster associated with self-reported Caucasian donors.

Amplification used 60 Vbeta primers and 13 Jbeta primers. Libraries were prepared by immunoSEQ multiplex PCR; TCRdb keeps only in-frame clonotypes and omits some of them. The repertoire includes around 100,000 clones, 76% of them detected once, and approximately 5.3% sits in the top ten. CDR1 is SGHRS and CDR2 is YFSETQ in the germline V gene. The CDR3 has 16 amino acids. V was pared by 3 bases and J by 10 bases, with 13 bases of the junction left unmatched. This clone came up a few times. The antigen remains unidentified. Regarding the study as a whole: Specificity of a few CMV-associated chains for CMV antigens was verified in vitro.

The chain is built from TRBV5-1 and TRBJ1-5, with 10 bases lining up with TRBD1. The TCR was taken from a woman aged 18 to 35 in good health and CMV-seropositive. The sample was PBMCs. In DNA, the CDR3 is TGCGCCAGCAGCTGGGGGACCGGGGACAGGGGCGACCCCCAGCATTTT. This sequence encodes CASSWGTGDRGDPQHF.